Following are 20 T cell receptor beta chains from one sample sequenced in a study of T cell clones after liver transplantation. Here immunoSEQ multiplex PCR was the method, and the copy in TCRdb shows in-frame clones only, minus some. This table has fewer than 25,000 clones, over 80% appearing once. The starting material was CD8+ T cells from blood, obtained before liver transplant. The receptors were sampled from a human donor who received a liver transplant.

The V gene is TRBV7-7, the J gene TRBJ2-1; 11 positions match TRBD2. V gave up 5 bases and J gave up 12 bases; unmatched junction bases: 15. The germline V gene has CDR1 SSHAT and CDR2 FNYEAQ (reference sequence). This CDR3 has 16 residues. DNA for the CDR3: TGTGCCAGCAGCCCCGGACTAGCGGGTAGCCCGTCCCCGCAGTTCTTC. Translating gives CASSPGLAGSPSPQFF.

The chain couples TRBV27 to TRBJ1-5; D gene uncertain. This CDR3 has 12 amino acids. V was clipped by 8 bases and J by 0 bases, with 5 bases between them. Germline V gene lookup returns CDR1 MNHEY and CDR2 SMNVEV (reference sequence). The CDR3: CASGGSNQPQHF. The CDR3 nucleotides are TGTGCCAGCGGCGGTAGCAATCAGCCCCAGCATTTT.

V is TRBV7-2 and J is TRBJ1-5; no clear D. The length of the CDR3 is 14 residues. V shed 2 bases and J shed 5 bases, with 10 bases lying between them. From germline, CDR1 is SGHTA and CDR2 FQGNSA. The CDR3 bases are TGTGCCAGCAGCTTAAGGGCAGAGGATCAGCCCCAGCATTTT. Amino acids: CASSLRAEDQPQHF.

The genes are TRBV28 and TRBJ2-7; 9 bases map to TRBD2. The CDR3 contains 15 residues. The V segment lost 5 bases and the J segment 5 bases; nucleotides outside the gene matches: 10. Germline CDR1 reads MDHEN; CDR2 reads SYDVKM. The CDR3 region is CASSLPGTSFDEQYF. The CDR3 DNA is TGTGCCAGCAGTCTCCCTGGGACTAGCTTTGACGAGCAGTACTTC.

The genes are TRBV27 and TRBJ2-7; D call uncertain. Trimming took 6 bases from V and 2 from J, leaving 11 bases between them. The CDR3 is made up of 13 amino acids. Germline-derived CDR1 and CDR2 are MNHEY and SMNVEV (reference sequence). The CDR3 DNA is TGTGCCAGCAGCCGGATGATTACCTACGAGCAGTACTTC. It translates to CASSRMITYEQYF.

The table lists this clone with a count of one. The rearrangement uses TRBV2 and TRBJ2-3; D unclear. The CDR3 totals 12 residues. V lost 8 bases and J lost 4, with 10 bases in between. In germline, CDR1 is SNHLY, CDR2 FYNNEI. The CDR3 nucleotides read TGTGCCAGCGCCGACCTACCAGATACGCAGTATTTT. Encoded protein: CASADLPDTQYF. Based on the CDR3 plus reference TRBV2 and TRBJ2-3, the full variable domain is EPEVTQTPSHQVTQMGQEVILRCVPISNHLYFYWYRQILGQKVEFLVSFYNNEISEKSEIFDDQFSVERPDGSNFTLKIRSTKLEDSAMYFCASADLPDTQYFGPGTRLTVL.

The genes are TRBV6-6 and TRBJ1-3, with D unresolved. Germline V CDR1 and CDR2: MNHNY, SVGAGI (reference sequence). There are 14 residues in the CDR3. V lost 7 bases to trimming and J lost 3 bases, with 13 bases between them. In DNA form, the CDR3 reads TGTGCCAGCACCAACGGGGTTTATGGAAACACCATATATTTT. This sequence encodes CASTNGVYGNTIYF.

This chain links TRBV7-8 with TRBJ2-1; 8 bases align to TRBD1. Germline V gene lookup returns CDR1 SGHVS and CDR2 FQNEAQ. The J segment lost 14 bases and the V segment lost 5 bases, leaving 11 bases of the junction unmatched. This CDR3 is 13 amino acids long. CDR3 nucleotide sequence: TGTGCCAGCAGCGTAACCGGACAGGGACAGGAGTTCTTC. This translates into CASSVTGQGQEFF.

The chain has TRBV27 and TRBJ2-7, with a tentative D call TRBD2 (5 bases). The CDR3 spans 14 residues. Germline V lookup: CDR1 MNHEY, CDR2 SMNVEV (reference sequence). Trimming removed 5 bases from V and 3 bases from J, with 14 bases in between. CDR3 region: CASSLEGRGYEQYF. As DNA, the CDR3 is TGTGCCAGCAGTCTCGAAGGGAGAGGCTACGAGCAGTACTTC.

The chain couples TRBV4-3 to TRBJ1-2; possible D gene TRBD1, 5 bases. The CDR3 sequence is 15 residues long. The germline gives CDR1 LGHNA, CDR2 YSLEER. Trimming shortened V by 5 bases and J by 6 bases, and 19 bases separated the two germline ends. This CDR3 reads CASSSMGRAGDGYTF. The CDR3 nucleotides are TGCGCCAGCAGCAGTATGGGGAGGGCGGGGGATGGCTACACCTTC.

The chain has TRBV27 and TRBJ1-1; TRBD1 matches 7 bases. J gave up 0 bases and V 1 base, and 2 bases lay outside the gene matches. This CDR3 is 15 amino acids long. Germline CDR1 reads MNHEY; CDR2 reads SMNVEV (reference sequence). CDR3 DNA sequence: TGTGCCAGCAGTTTATGGACAGGTCTGAACACTGAAGCTTTCTTT. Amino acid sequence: CASSLWTGLNTEAFF.

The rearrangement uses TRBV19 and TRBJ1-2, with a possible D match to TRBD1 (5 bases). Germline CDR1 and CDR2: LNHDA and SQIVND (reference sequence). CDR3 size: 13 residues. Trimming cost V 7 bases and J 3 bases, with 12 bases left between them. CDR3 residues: CASMGLSYYGYTF. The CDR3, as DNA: TGTGCCAGTATGGGACTGTCGTACTATGGCTACACCTTC.

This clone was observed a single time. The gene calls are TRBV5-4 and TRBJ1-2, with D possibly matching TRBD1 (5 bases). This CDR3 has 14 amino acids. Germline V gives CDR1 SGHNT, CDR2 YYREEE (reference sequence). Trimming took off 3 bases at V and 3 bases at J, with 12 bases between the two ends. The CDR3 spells CASSSTDWDYGYTF. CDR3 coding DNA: TGTGCCAGCAGCTCGACAGATTGGGACTATGGCTACACCTTC.

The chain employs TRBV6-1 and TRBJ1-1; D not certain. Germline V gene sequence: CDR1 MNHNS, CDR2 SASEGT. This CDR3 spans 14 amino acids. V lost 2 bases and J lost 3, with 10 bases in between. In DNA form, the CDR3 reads TGTGCCAGCAGTGAATATTGGCCTGACACTGAAGCTTTCTTT. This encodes CASSEYWPDTEAFF.

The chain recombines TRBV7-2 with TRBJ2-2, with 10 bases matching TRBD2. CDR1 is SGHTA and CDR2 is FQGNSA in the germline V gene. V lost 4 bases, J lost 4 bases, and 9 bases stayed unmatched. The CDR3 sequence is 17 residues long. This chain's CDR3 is CASSYRDSGRFTGELFF. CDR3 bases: TGTGCCAGCAGCTACCGAGATAGCGGGAGGTTCACCGGGGAGCTGTTTTTT.

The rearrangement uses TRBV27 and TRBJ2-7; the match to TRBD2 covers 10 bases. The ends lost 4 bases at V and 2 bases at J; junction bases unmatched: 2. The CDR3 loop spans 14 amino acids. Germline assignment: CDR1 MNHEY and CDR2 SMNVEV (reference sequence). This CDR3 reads CASSSGLAAYEQYF. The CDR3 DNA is TGTGCCAGCAGTTCCGGACTAGCGGCCTACGAGCAGTACTTC.

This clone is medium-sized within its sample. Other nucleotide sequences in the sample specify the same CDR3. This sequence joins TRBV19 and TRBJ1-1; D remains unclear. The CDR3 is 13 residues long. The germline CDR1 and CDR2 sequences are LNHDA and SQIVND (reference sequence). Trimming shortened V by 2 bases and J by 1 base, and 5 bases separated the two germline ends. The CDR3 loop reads CASSINSNTEAFF. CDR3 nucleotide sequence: TGTGCCAGTAGTATAAATTCGAACACTGAAGCTTTCTTT.

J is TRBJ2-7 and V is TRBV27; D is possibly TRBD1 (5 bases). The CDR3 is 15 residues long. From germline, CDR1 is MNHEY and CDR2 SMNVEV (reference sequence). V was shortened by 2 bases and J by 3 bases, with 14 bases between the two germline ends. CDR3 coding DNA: TGTGCCAGCAGTTTAGTCGGACACGGGTACTACGAGCAGTACTTC. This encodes CASSLVGHGYYEQYF.

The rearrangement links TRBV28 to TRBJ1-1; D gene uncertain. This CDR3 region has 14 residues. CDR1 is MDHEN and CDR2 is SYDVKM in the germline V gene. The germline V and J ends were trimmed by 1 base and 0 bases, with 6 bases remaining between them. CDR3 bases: TGTGCCAGCAGTTTATCGACCTTGAACACTGAAGCTTTCTTT. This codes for CASSLSTLNTEAFF. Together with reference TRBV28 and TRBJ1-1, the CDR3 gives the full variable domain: DVKVTQSSRYLVKRTGEKVFLECVQDMDHENMFWYRQDPGLGLRLIYFSYDVKMKEKGDIPEGYSVSREKKERFSLILESASTNQTSMYLCASSLSTLNTEAFFGQGTRLTVV.

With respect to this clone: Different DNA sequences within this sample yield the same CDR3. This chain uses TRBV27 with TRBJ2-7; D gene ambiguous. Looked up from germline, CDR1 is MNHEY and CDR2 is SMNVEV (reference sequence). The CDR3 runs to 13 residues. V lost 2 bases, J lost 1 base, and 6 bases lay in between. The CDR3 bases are TGTGCCAGCAGTTTAGGAACATCCTACGAGCAGTACTTC. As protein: CASSLGTSYEQYF.